This T cell receptor beta chain comes out of a study of T cell repertoires in aging, cancer and after chemotherapy. V shed 4 bases and J 7 bases; nucleotides not matched to a gene: 12. Germline CDR1 SGHNT, CDR2 YENEEA. The CDR3 contains 15 residues. In its sample, this clonotype was seen a few times. A mixed TRB-A/B primer pool amplified rearranged TRB by multiplex touch-down PCR. MiXCR, run by TCRdb on the multiplex PCR reads, gives a single entry per CDR3 protein. The data hold under 8,000 distinct CDR3 sequences, with about 50% observed a single time. Peripheral blood genomic DNA, not sorted cells or RNA, was the template.

The rearrangement links TRBV11-3 to TRBJ2-7; TRBD2 aligns across 8 bases. Sequencing was carried out using blood. The origin of this receptor is a human donor with a solid tumor. CDR3 loop: CASSSGLALSSEQYF. In DNA, the CDR3 is TGTGCCAGCAGCTCCGGACTAGCTCTCTCATCAGAGCAGTACTTC.